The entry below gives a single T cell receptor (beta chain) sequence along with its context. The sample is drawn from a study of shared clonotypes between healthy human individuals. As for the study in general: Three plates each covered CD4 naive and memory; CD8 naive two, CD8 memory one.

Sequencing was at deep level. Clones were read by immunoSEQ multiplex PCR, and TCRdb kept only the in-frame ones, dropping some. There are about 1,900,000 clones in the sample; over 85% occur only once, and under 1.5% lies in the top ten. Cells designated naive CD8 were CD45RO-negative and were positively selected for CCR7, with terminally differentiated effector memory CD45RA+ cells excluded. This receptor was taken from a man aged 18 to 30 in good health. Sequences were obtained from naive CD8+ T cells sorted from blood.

CDR3 coding DNA: TGCGCCAGCAGCCAAGATTCCTATGGCTACACCTTC. This gives the protein CASSQDSYGYTF. The chain uses TRBV4-3 and TRBJ1-2, with no clear D. This CDR3 is built from 12 residues. The germline V gene encodes CDR1 LGHNA and CDR2 YSLEER. Trimming pared 0 bases from V and 4 bases from J, leaving 3 bases between.